This TCR beta chain was documented in a study of T cell responses to AZD1222 COVID-19 vaccine. Sequenced by immunoSEQ multiplex PCR; TCRdb stores in-frame clones only, minus some. The data contain roughly 120,000 clones, roughly four fifths of them seen just once; the ten biggest clones take up 3.5% to 5.5%. V dropped 7 bases and J dropped 0 bases, with 10 bases sitting between them. CDR3 length: 13 amino acids. The germline V gene has CDR1 MNHEY and CDR2 SVGAGI. The TCR comes from an adult in good health. The starting material was peripheral blood, obtained on day 0 of AZD1222 vaccination. This chain uses TRBV6-5 with TRBJ2-7, with D hard to call. For the CDR3, the DNA is TGTGCCAGCACCTCGGGCAACTCCTACGAGCAGTACTTC. The encoded protein is CASTSGNSYEQYF.